The rows below give T cell receptor beta chains drawn from one sample of a study of T cells after yellow fever vaccination. TCRdb called the 5' RACE reads again in MiXCR, with one record for every CDR3 protein. The sample contains a few hundred thousand distinct CDR3 sequences, about a sixth of which appear only once. The material sequenced was PBMCs, taken about 5 days after the first yellow fever vaccination. These receptors all come from a man aged 18 to 29 who received the YFV17D yellow fever vaccine. Each CDR3 is given with its conserved first and last residue. Each record gives: CDR3 DNA, CDR3 protein, D gene, clone size, V gene, J gene. A D gene is named only where the DNA matches it firmly. Clone size appears in some rows only: once, few, many, or a class for an expanded clone.

DNA: TGTGCCAGCAGTGAATCGGCAGGGAGACTGGATGGCTACACCTTC
CDR3: CASSESAGRLDGYTF
D: NA
size: NA
V: TRBV6-1
J: TRBJ1-2

DNA: TGCGCCAGCAGCCTACCGGACGGATCTGGGGCCAACGTCCTGACTTTC
CDR3: CASSLPDGSGANVLTF
D: NA
size: NA
V: TRBV5-1
J: TRBJ2-6

DNA: TGCGCCAGCAGCTTGGGATTCGGGGGCCAGAGCACAGATACGCAGTATTTT
CDR3: CASSLGFGGQSTDTQYF
D: NA
size: NA
V: TRBV5-1
J: TRBJ2-3

DNA: TGTGCCAGCAGTCTTCTAGCGGGGCGAGGAGATACGCAGTATTTT
CDR3: CASSLLAGRGDTQYF
D: TRBD2
size: NA
V: TRBV6-1
J: TRBJ2-3

DNA: TGTGCCAGCAGTTACGGATTCGGATGGACAGTACACACTGAAGCTTTCTTT
CDR3: CASSYGFGWTVHTEAFF
D: NA
size: NA
V: TRBV6-5
J: TRBJ1-1

DNA: TGTGCCAGCAGCGGAGAGCGGGAAACCGGGGAGCTGTTTTTT
CDR3: CASSGERETGELFF
D: TRBD2
size: NA
V: TRBV4-2
J: TRBJ2-2

DNA: TGCGCCAGCAGCCAGATGGGACTAGCGGGGACCGGGGAGCTGTTTTTT
CDR3: CASSQMGLAGTGELFF
D: TRBD2
size: few
V: TRBV4-3
J: TRBJ2-2

DNA: TGTGCCAGCAGCCAACCCTTGGGACTAGCGAATAATGAGCAGTTCTTC
CDR3: CASSQPLGLANNEQFF
D: TRBD2
size: NA
V: TRBV14
J: TRBJ2-1

DNA: TGTGCCAGCAGCCAGCCCACGACAGGGCCCGGGGAGCTGTTTTTT
CDR3: CASSQPTTGPGELFF
D: TRBD1
size: few
V: TRBV3-1
J: TRBJ2-2

DNA: TGTGCCAGCAGCTTACAGGGTCCCGCTGAAGCTTTCTTT
CDR3: CASSLQGPAEAFF
D: NA
size: NA
V: TRBV3-1
J: TRBJ1-1

DNA: TGTGCCAGCAGAACCTCTGGGACAGGGGGCTACGAGCAGTACTTC
CDR3: CASRTSGTGGYEQYF
D: TRBD1
size: NA
V: TRBV12-3/TRBV12-4
J: TRBJ2-7

DNA: TGCAGTGCTCAGGGACAGAACTACGAGCAGTACTTC
CDR3: CSAQGQNYEQYF
D: TRBD1
size: NA
V: TRBV20-1
J: TRBJ2-7

DNA: TGTGCCAGCAGTTTTGGGGGCAGCGGGGATGAAAAACTGTTTTTT
CDR3: CASSFGGSGDEKLFF
D: NA
size: NA
V: TRBV28
J: TRBJ1-4

DNA: TGTGCCAGCAGGGCAGGGGGTGACACAGATACGCAGTATTTT
CDR3: CASRAGGDTDTQYF
D: TRBD1
size: many
V: TRBV5-4
J: TRBJ2-3

DNA: TGTGCCAGCAGAATTAGCGGGGGGTACGAGCAGTACTTC
CDR3: CASRISGGYEQYF
D: TRBD2
size: NA
V: TRBV12-3/TRBV12-4
J: TRBJ2-7

DNA: TGTGCCAGCAGCGCCGGGACTAGCGGTAACAATGAGCAGTTCTTC
CDR3: CASSAGTSGNNEQFF
D: TRBD2
size: few
V: TRBV9
J: TRBJ2-1

DNA: TGTGCCAGCAGCTTAGTAAGAGGGCTTGAGACCCAGTACTTC
CDR3: CASSLVRGLETQYF
D: NA
size: few
V: TRBV7-8
J: TRBJ2-5

DNA: TGTGCCAGCATCACGAAGGGTTCAGGCTATGGCTACACCTTC
CDR3: CASITKGSGYGYTF
D: NA
size: NA
V: TRBV5-6
J: TRBJ1-2

DNA: TGTGCCATCAGTTTTGACCTCGGGACAGGGTGGGTTGGCGAGCAGTACTTC
CDR3: CAISFDLGTGWVGEQYF
D: TRBD1
size: NA
V: TRBV12-3/TRBV12-4
J: TRBJ2-7

DNA: TGTGCCAGCAGTTACACCCGCAGGGTGGGGAACACTGAAGCTTTCTTT
CDR3: CASSYTRRVGNTEAFF
D: NA
size: NA
V: TRBV6-2/TRBV6-3
J: TRBJ1-1

DNA: TGTGCCAGTACGGAGTACAGAAACACTGAAGCTTTCTTT
CDR3: CASTEYRNTEAFF
D: NA
size: once
V: TRBV19
J: TRBJ1-1

DNA: TGCGCCAGCAGCCAAGGGACTAGCGGGGGGAACGAGCAGTACTTC
CDR3: CASSQGTSGGNEQYF
D: TRBD2
size: NA
V: TRBV4-3
J: TRBJ2-7

DNA: TGTGCCACCACTAGCGGGGGGACCCAGTACTTC
CDR3: CATTSGGTQYF
D: TRBD2
size: NA
V: TRBV27
J: TRBJ2-5

DNA: TGTGCCAGCAGCGTAACGCGTTCCAGGGGACGGGGCCCCGGTGGGCCCCAGCATTTT
CDR3: CASSVTRSRGRGPGGPQHF
D: NA
size: NA
V: TRBV9
J: TRBJ1-5

DNA: TGTGCCAGCAAAGCAGGGGGTAGTGGCTACACCTTC
CDR3: CASKAGGSGYTF
D: TRBD1
size: NA
V: TRBV27
J: TRBJ1-2

DNA: TGTGCCAGCAGTACCGGGTGGAATCAGCCCCAGCATTTT
CDR3: CASSTGWNQPQHF
D: NA
size: NA
V: TRBV12-3/TRBV12-4
J: TRBJ1-5

DNA: TGTGCCAGCAGTGAAAGAAGGCTAGCGGGGAGCACAGATACGCAGTATTTT
CDR3: CASSERRLAGSTDTQYF
D: TRBD2
size: NA
V: TRBV6-1
J: TRBJ2-3

DNA: TGTGCCAGCAGTTTGGGAGAGGCCTTTACGCAGTATTTT
CDR3: CASSLGEAFTQYF
D: NA
size: NA
V: TRBV27
J: TRBJ2-3

DNA: TGTGCCAGCAGCTTCGGACACCCCTACGAGCAGTACTTC
CDR3: CASSFGHPYEQYF
D: NA
size: few
V: TRBV13
J: TRBJ2-7

DNA: TGTGCCAGCAGCGACAGTCCCCCCTACTCCTACGAGCAGTACTTC
CDR3: CASSDSPPYSYEQYF
D: NA
size: NA
V: TRBV7-9
J: TRBJ2-7

DNA: TGTGCCAGCAGCTTTGAAGGACTAGCGGGGGGCAGGGAGCTGTTTTTT
CDR3: CASSFEGLAGGRELFF
D: NA
size: NA
V: TRBV12-1
J: TRBJ2-2

DNA: TGCGCCAGCAGCCAGCGGGGGGCGGACAATGAGCAGTTCTTC
CDR3: CASSQRGADNEQFF
D: TRBD2
size: NA
V: TRBV4-1
J: TRBJ2-1

DNA: TGTGCCAGCAGCCCCGGGACAGGGGACACAGATACGCAGTATTTT
CDR3: CASSPGTGDTDTQYF
D: TRBD1
size: NA
V: TRBV11-2
J: TRBJ2-3

DNA: TGTGCCAGCATCGACATCCGGGGGGATAGCTCTGGAAACACCATATATTTT
CDR3: CASIDIRGDSSGNTIYF
D: NA
size: NA
V: TRBV12-3/TRBV12-4
J: TRBJ1-3

DNA: TGCAGCGTTGGGGCCGCGGCGGGGGGGCCTCGAAATGAGCAGTTCTTC
CDR3: CSVGAAAGGPRNEQFF
D: TRBD2
size: few
V: TRBV29-1
J: TRBJ2-1

DNA: TGCGCCAGCAGCCTAGCGGGCGGAGCGGATGAGCAGTTCTTC
CDR3: CASSLAGGADEQFF
D: TRBD2
size: few
V: TRBV5-1
J: TRBJ2-1

DNA: TGCAGTGCTAGACAGACGTTGGGCGAAGCTTTCTTT
CDR3: CSARQTLGEAFF
D: NA
size: NA
V: TRBV20-1
J: TRBJ1-1